The sequence of this TCR beta chain was determined in a study of blood T cell repertoires in COVID-19. Study at large: The samples span acute and convalescent COVID-19 from the United States, Italy and Spain. Sources were T cells, B-cell-depleted T cells, or PBMCs; the material itself was cDNA or gDNA.

Original handling: Reference gene primers were amplified, and this amplification served to estimate nucleated cell counts. Generated by immunoSEQ multiplex PCR, the TCRdb table keeps only in-frame clones and is missing some. That table supplies the V and J calls and clone size; D and trimming were determined from the DNA. There are some 62,000 clones in the sample; 80% to 90% occur only once, and 15% to 20% lies in the top ten. Enrollment of patients from Seattle took place during active infection, with longitudinal follow-up. The V and J ends lost 6 bases and 0 bases, in that order; junction bases with no gene match: 4. The CDR3 extends over 14 amino acids. Per the germline V gene, CDR1 is MNHEY and CDR2 is SVGAGI.

The sample comprised peripheral blood. This clonotype originated in a woman aged 55-70 years with COVID-19, enrolled during active disease. The V gene is TRBV6-5, the J gene TRBJ2-7; 8 bases line up with TRBD1. The CDR3 sequence is CASSRDRSSYEQYF. The CDR3 nucleotides read TGTGCCAGCAGCCGGGACAGGAGCTCCTACGAGCAGTACTTC.